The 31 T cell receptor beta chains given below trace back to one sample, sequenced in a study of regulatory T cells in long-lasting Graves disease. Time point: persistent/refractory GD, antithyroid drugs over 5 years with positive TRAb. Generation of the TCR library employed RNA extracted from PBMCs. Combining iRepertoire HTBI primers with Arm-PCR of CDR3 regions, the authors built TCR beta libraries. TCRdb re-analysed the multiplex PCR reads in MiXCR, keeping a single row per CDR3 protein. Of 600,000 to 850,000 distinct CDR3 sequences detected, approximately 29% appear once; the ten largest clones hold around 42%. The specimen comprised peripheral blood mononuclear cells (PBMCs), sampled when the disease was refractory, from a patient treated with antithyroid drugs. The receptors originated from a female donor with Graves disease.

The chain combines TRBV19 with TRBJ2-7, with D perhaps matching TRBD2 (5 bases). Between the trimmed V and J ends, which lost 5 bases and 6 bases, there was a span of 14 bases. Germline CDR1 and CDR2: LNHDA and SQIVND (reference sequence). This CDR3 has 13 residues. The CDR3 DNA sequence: TGTGCCAGTAGTGAAAGGACTGGGCGCGAGCAGTACTTC. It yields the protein CASSERTGREQYF.

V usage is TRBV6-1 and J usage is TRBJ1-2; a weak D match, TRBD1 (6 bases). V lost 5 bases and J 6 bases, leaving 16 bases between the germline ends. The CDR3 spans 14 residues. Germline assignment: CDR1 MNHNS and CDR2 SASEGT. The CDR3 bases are TGTGCCAGCAGTAGGCAGGGGCTTATGGATGGCTACACCTTC. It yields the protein CASSRQGLMDGYTF.

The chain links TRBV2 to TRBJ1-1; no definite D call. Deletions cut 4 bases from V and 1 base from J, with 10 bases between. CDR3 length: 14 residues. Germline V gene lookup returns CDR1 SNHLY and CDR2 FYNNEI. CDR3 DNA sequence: TGTGCCAGCAGTGGACCTCCGGGGAACACTGAAGCTTTCTTT. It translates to CASSGPPGNTEAFF.

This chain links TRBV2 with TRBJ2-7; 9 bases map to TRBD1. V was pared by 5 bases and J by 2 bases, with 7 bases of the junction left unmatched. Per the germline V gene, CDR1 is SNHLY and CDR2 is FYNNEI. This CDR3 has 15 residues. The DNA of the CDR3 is TGTGCCAGCAGTAGCTCCGGGACAGGGACCTACGAGCAGTACTTC. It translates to CASSSSGTGTYEQYF. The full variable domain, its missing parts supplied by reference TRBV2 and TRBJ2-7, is EPEVTQTPSHQVTQMGQEVILRCVPISNHLYFYWYRQILGQKVEFLVSFYNNEISEKSEIFDDQFSVERPDGSNFTLKIRSTKLEDSAMYFCASSSSGTGTYEQYFGPGTRLTVT.

The CDR3 loop is CSARDLGRGSYEQYF. In DNA form, the CDR3 reads TGCAGTGCTAGAGATTTGGGCAGGGGCTCCTACGAGCAGTACTTC. This rearrangement joins TRBV20-1 to TRBJ2-7; possible D gene TRBD1, 6 bases. Germline CDR1 reads DFQATT; CDR2 reads SNEGSKA (reference sequence). V was cut by 0 bases and J by 0 bases, with 12 bases left in between. The CDR3 has 15 amino acids.

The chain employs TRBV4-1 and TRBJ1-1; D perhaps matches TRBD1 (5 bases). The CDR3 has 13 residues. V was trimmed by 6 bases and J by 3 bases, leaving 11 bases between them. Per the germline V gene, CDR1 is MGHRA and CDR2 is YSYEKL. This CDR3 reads CASRKLGDTEAFF. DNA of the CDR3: TGCGCCAGCAGGAAATTGGGGGACACTGAAGCTTTCTTT.

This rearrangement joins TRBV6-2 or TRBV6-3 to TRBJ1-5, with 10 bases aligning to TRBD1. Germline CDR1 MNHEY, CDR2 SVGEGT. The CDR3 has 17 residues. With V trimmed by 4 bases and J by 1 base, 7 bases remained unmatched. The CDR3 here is CASSSRDRGQSNQPQHF. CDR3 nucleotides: TGTGCCAGCAGTTCCCGGGACAGGGGCCAAAGCAATCAGCCCCAGCATTTT.

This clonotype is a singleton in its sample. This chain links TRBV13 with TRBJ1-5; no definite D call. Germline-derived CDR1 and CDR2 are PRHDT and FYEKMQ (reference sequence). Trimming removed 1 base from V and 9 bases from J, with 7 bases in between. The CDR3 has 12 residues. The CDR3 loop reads CASSLDRGPQHF. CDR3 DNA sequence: TGTGCCAGCAGCTTAGATCGTGGGCCCCAGCATTTT.

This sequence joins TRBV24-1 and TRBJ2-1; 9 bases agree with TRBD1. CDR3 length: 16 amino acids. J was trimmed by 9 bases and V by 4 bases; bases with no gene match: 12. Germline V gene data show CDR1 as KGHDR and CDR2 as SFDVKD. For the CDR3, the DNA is TGTGCCACCAGTGAGAGGGCCGGGACAGGGATCACTGAGCAGTTCTTC. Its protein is CATSERAGTGITEQFF.

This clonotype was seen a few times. The CDR3 loop is CASSRPYSGAKTGELFF. The CDR3 DNA follows: TGTGCCAGTAGTAGGCCCTATAGCGGGGCAAAGACCGGGGAGCTGTTTTTT. This chain joins TRBV19 and TRBJ2-2; 8 bases line up with TRBD2. CDR3 length: 17 amino acids. The germline gives CDR1 LNHDA, CDR2 SQIVND (reference sequence). Unmatched junction bases numbered 12, after V lost 4 bases and J lost 5 bases.

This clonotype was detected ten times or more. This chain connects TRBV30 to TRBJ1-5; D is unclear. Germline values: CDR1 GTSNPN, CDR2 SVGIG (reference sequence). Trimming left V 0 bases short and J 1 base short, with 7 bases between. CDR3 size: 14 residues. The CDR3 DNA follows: TGTGCCTGGAGTGTCGGTGGGAGCAATCAGCCCCAGCATTTT. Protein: CAWSVGGSNQPQHF.

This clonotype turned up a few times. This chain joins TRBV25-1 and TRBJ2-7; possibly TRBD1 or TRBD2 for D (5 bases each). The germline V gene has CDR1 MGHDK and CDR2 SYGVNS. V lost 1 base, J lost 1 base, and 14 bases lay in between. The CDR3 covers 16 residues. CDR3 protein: CASSESGRVGSYEQYF. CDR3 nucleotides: TGTGCCAGCAGTGAATCAGGGCGGGTAGGATCCTACGAGCAGTACTTC.

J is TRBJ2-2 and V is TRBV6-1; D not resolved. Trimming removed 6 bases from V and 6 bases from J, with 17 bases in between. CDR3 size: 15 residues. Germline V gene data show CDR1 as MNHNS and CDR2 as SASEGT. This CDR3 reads CASRPTTEGAGELFF. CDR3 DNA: TGTGCCAGCAGACCAACAACCGAAGGCGCCGGGGAGCTGTTTTTT.

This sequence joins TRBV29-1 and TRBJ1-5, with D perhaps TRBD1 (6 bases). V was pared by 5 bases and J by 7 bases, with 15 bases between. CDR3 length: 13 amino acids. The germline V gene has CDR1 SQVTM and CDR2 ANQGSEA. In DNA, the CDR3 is TGCAGCGTTCGACAGGAGGTAGGGCAGCCCCAGCATTTT. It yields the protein CSVRQEVGQPQHF.

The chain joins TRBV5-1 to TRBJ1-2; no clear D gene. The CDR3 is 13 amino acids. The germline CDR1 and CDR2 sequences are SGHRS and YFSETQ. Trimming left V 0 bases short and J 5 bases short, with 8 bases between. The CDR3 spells CASSLERTYGYTF. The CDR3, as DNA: TGCGCCAGCAGCTTGGAACGGACTTATGGCTACACCTTC.

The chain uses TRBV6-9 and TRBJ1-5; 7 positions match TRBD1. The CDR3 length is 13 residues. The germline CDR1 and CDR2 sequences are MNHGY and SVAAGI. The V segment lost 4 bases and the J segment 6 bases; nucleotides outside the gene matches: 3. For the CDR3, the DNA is TGTGCCAGCAGTTGTACAGGGGTTCAGCCCCAGCATTTT. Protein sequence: CASSCTGVQPQHF.

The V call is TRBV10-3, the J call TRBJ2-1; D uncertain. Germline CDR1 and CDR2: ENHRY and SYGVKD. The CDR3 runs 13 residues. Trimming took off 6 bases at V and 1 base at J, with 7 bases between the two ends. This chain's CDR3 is CAISERSYNEQFF. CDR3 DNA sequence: TGTGCCATCAGCGAACGTTCCTACAATGAGCAGTTCTTC.

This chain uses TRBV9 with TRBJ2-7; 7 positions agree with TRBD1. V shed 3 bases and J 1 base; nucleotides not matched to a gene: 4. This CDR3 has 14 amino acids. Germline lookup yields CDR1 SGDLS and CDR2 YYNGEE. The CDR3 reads CASSAYRGSYEQYF. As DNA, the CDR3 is TGTGCCAGCAGCGCTTACAGGGGATCCTACGAGCAGTACTTC.

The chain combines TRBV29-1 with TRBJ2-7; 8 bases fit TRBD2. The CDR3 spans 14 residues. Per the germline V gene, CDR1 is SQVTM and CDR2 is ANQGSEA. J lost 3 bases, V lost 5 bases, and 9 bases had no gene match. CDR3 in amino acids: CSVTSGTSGYEQYF. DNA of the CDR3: TGCAGCGTTACATCCGGGACTAGTGGCTACGAGCAGTACTTC.

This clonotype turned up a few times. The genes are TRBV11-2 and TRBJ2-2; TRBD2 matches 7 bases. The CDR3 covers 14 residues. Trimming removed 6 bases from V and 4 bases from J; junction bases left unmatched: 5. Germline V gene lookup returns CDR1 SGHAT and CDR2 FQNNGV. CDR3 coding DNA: TGTGCCAGCAGTATTAGCGGGTTCACCGGGGAGCTGTTTTTT. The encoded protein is CASSISGFTGELFF.

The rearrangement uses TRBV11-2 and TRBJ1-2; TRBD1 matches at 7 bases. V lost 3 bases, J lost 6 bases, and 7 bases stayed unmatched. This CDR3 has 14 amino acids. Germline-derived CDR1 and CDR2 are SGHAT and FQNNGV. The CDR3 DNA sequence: TGTGCCAGCAGCTTTCTTCGGGGGACAGATGGCTACACCTTC. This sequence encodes CASSFLRGTDGYTF.

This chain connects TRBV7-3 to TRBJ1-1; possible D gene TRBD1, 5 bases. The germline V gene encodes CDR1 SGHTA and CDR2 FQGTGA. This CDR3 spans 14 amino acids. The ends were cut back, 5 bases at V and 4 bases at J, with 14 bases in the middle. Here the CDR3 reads CASSRDDRATEAFF. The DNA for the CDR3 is TGTGCCAGCAGCCGGGACGACCGAGCCACTGAAGCTTTCTTT.

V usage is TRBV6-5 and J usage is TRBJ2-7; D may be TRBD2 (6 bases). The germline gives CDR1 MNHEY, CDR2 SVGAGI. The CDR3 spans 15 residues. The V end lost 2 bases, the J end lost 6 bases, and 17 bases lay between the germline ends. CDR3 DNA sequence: TGTGCCAGCAGTTACACGCCCGTGGGGGGATCCGAGCAGTACTTC. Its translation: CASSYTPVGGSEQYF.

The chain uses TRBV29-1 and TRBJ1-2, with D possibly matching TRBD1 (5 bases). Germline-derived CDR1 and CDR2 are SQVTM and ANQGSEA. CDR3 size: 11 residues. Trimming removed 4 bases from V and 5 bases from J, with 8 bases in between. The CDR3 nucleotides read TGCAGCGTTGTCGGGGGGTATGGCTACACCTTC. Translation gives CSVVGGYGYTF.

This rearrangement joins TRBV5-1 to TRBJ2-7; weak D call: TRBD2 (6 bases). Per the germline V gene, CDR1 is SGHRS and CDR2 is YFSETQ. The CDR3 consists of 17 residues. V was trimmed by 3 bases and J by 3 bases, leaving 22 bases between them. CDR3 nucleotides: TGCGCCAGCAGCTCCTCGGGACTCCCGGACTACGACTACGAGCAGTACTTC. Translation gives CASSSSGLPDYDYEQYF.

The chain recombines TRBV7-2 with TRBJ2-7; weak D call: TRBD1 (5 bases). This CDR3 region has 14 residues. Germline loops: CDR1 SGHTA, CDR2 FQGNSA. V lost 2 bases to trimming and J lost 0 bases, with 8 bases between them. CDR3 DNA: TGTGCCAGCAGCTTAATGCAGGGCTCCTACGAGCAGTACTTC. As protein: CASSLMQGSYEQYF.

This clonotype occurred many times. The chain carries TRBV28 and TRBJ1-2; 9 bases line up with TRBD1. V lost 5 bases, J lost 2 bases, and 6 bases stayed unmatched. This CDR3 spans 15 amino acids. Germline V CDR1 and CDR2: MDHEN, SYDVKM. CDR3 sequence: CASSRPGTGNYGYTF. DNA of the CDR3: TGTGCCAGCAGTCGTCCCGGGACAGGGAACTATGGCTACACCTTC.

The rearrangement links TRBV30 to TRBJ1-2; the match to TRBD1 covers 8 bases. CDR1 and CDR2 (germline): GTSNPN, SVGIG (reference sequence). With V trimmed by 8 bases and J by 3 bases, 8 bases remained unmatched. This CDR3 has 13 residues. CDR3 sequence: CARNSDRDYGYTF. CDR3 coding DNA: TGTGCCCGAAACTCGGACAGGGACTATGGCTACACCTTC.

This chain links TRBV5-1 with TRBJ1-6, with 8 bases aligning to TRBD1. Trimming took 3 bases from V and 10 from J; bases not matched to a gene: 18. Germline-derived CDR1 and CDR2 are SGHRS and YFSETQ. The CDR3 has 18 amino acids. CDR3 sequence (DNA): TGCGCCAGCAGCTCCTCGTACCCCCAACGGACAGGGTCCTCACCCCTCCACTTT. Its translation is CASSSSYPQRTGSSPLHF.

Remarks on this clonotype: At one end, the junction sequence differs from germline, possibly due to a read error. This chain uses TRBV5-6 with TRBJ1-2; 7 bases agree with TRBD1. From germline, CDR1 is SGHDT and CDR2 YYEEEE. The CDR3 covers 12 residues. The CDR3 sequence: CAGSYRGYGYTF. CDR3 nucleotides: TGTGCCGGCAGTTACAGGGGCTATGGCTACACCTTC.

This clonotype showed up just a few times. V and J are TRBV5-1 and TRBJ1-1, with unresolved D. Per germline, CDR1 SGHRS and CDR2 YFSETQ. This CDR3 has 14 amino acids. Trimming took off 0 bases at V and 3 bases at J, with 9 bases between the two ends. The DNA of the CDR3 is TGCGCCAGCAGCTTGGATGGCCGGGACACTGAAGCTTTCTTT. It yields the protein CASSLDGRDTEAFF.